This T cell receptor (beta chain) was obtained from a study of T cell responses to AZD1222 COVID-19 vaccine. V gave up 2 bases and J gave up 4 bases; unmatched junction bases: 8. Germline CDR1 is SGHTA and CDR2 is FQGNSA. This CDR3 comprises 17 residues. The method was immunoSEQ multiplex PCR; TCRdb's version includes in-frame clones alone and lacks a portion of them. This sample has approximately 150,000 clones, with roughly 91% found just once. This chain connects TRBV7-2 to TRBJ1-5; 10 bases line up with TRBD1. Sequencing used peripheral blood, obtained on day 0 of AZD1222 vaccination. This clonotype originated in an adult in good health. The CDR3 bases are TGTGCCAGCAGCTTAAGGACAGGGGGGACGTTTAATCAGCCCCAGCATTTT. Its translation is CASSLRTGGTFNQPQHF.